The clone carrying this TCR beta chain came up a few times. The antigen remains undetermined. The data were obtained in a study of response to subunit inactivated influenza vaccine. Findings and limits, study-wide: Each seasonal influenza vaccination, the authors suggested, recruits few new T cells.

The germline V gene encodes CDR1 DFQATT and CDR2 SNEGSKA (reference sequence). V gave up 6 bases and J gave up 1 base; unmatched junction bases: 5. The CDR3 has 14 amino acids. TCRdb passed the RT-PCR reads through MiXCR, listing each CDR3 protein once. The sample holds about 480,000 distinct CDR3 sequences, approximately 11% seen once. The chain recombines TRBV20-1 with TRBJ2-2; 7 bases align to TRBD2. The sequencing here drew on PBMCs from blood, taken 40 to 50 days after vaccination. The sequence derives from a man between 50 and 59 years old who received an inactivated influenza vaccine. The CDR3 DNA follows: TGCAGTGCCGCAGCGGGACTGAACACCGGGGAGCTGTTTTTT. It specifies CSAAAGLNTGELFF.